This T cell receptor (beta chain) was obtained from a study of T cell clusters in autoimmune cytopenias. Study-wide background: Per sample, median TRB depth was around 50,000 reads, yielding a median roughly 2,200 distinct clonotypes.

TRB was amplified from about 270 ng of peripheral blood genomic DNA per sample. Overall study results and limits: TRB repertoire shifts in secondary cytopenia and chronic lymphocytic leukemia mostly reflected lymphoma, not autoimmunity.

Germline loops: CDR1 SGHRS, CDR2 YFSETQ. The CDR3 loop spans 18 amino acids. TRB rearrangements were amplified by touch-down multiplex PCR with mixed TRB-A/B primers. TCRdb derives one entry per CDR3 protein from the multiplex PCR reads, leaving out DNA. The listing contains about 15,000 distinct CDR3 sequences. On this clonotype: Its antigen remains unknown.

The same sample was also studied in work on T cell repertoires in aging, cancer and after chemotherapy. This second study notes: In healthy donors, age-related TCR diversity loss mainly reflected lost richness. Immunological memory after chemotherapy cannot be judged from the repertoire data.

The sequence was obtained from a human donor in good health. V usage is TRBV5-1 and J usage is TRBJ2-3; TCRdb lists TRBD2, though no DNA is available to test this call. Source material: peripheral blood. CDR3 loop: CASSLDPGLAGDTDTQYF.